The entry below gives a single TCR beta chain sequence along with its context. Its antigen is undetermined. This entry belongs to a study of high-grade serous ovarian cancer treatment subgroups. On the study more broadly: Each sample yielded on average approximately 7,700 unique TCR beta rearrangements from around 14,000 reads. Points from the study as a whole: Same-patient tumor repertoires overlapped at roughly 0.1 to 0.85; different patients barely overlapped.

Generated by immunoSEQ multiplex PCR, the TCRdb table keeps only in-frame clones and is missing some. The table lists about 10,000 clones, around 65% of them singletons. Tumor tissue was taken before any definitive surgery or chemotherapy was given. This CDR3 is built from 15 residues. Germline CDR1 reads SGDLS; CDR2 reads YYNGEE. Trimming took 4 bases from V and 3 from J, leaving 13 bases between them. The clonotype comes from a human donor with high-grade serous ovarian cancer. Sequencing was performed on tumor tissue. The V call is TRBV9, the J call TRBJ2-2; tentative D call: TRBD1 (6 bases). CDR3 nucleotides: TGTGCCAGCAGCACAGGGTCCAAGGACACCGGGGAGCTGTTTTTT. It codes for CASSTGSKDTGELFF.